Listed below are T cell receptor beta chains from one sample, sequenced in a study of T cell repertoires in cytomegalovirus infection. No antigen has been assigned to these receptors. TCRdb reanalysed the reads using MiXCR and keeps one entry per CDR3 protein. Among fewer than 950,000 distinct CDR3 sequences, 30% to 35% were seen once, and the ten largest hold around an eighth. The sample here was cultured CD8+ T cells from PBMCs, taken from culture after CMV antigen stimulation. These receptors were taken from a human donor in good health (CMV status not recorded). Some clones in this sample may be carry-over from other donors' samples. Each CDR3 is given with its conserved first and last residue. D genes are given only for firm matches. Clone size is stated in some rows and not others, as once, few, many or a class when expanded.

d_call	j_call	clone_size	v_call	cdr3_nt	cdr3_aa
TRBD1	TRBJ2-5	few	TRBV6-6	TGTGCCAGCAGTCGACCGGGACAGCAAGAGACCCAGTACTTC	CASSRPGQQETQYF
TRBD1	TRBJ1-5	few	TRBV6-5	TGTGCCAGCACCCCCCGCTGGACAGGTTATAGCAATCAGCCCCAGCATTTT	CASTPRWTGYSNQPQHF
-	TRBJ1-1	-	TRBV19	TGTGCCAGTAGTTCTATCACGGGTCCGATTGAAGCTTTCTTT	CASSSITGPIEAFF
-	TRBJ2-7	-	TRBV15	TGTGCCACCAGCCCCCGGGTAGGGGGGAAGCCCTACGAGCAGTACTTC	CATSPRVGGKPYEQYF
-	TRBJ2-1	-	TRBV7-9	TGTGCCAGCAGCTTAGAGGGACCGACAGGCCGCTACAATGAGCAGTTCTTC	CASSLEGPTGRYNEQFF
TRBD1	TRBJ1-2	few	TRBV28	TGTGCCAGCATTCGACAGGGGGCGCAAGTCAATGGCCACACCTTC	CASIRQGAQVNGHTF
TRBD1	TRBJ2-6	-	TRBV7-6	TGTGCCAGCAGCTTAGACAGGGGCTACTCTGGGGCCAACGTCCTGACTTTC	CASSLDRGYSGANVLTF
-	TRBJ2-4	-	TRBV28	TGTGCCAGCAGTTCGGCGAACATTCAGTACTTC	CASSSANIQYF
-	TRBJ1-2	many	TRBV12-5	TGTGCTAGTGGTTCTGGGCTCGGCAGCTCCAACTATGGCTACACCTTC	CASGSGLGSSNYGYTF
-	TRBJ2-2	many	TRBV11-2	TGTGCCAGCAGCTTAGAAAGGGGGACGAACACCGGGGAGCTGTTTTTT	CASSLERGTNTGELFF
TRBD1	TRBJ2-1	-	TRBV7-2	TGTGCCAGCAGCTTACCGGGACAGAATAGGGACAATGAGCAGTTCTTC	CASSLPGQNRDNEQFF
-	TRBJ2-5	-	TRBV15	TGTGCCACCAGCAGCGTGGGGGTAATCCAAGAGACCCAGTACTTC	CATSSVGVIQETQYF
-	TRBJ1-1	-	TRBV4-1	TGCGCCAGCAGCAAGGGGGACACTGAAGCTTTCTTT	CASSKGDTEAFF
TRBD1	TRBJ2-5	many	TRBV7-9	TGTGCCAGCAGCCGCTACCGGGACAGGAGACAAGAGACCCAGTACTTC	CASSRYRDRRQETQYF
-	TRBJ2-1	-	TRBV12-3/TRBV12-4	TGTGCCAGCAGTCCGACTACCACGGAGCAGTTCTTC	CASSPTTTEQFF
-	TRBJ1-2	many	TRBV12-3/TRBV12-4	TGTGCCAGCAGTTTTGGAACGGATGGCTACACCTTC	CASSFGTDGYTF
-	TRBJ1-5	many	TRBV7-2	TGTGCCAGCAGCCTTTGGGAGGGGGGCAATCAGCCCCAGCATTTT	CASSLWEGGNQPQHF
-	TRBJ1-3	-	TRBV7-8	TGTGCCAGCAGCTTTTTGGGGGCAGGGTCGGGTGGAAACACCATATATTTT	CASSFLGAGSGGNTIYF
-	TRBJ2-1	-	TRBV4-2	TGTGCCAGCAGCCAAGAAGCAGGGAGCTCCTACAATGAGCAGTTCTTC	CASSQEAGSSYNEQFF
TRBD2	TRBJ2-3	-	TRBV27	TGTGCCAGCAGTAAGCTAGCGGGGCCTAATACGCAGTATTTT	CASSKLAGPNTQYF
-	TRBJ2-2	-	TRBV10-3	TGTGCCGTAGTGTCCGAGCCGAACACCGGGGAGCTGTTTTTT	CAVVSEPNTGELFF
TRBD1	TRBJ1-5	-	TRBV4-1	TGCGCCAGCAGCCGCCCCGGGACAGAACAGCCCCAGCATTTT	CASSRPGTEQPQHF
TRBD2	TRBJ2-2	many	TRBV29-1	TGCAGCGTTGAAGGGCGGGGGAACGAAACCGGGGAGCTGTTTTTT	CSVEGRGNETGELFF
TRBD2	TRBJ2-1	few	TRBV11-2	TGTGCCAGCAGCTTACGACTAGCGGGGGGTGTAGGTGAGCAGTTCTTC	CASSLRLAGGVGEQFF
-	TRBJ1-2	many	TRBV7-6	TGTGCCAGCAGCCCATTCCCTCAGGGAAGCCCAAACTATGGCTACACCTTC	CASSPFPQGSPNYGYTF
-	TRBJ2-3	-	TRBV27	TGTGCCAGCAGTCCCGTTATTAGTTTACCCAGCACAGATACGCAGTATTTT	CASSPVISLPSTDTQYF
-	TRBJ1-4	-	TRBV6-5	TGTGCCAGCAGTTACGAGGGGTACGAAAAACTGTTTTTT	CASSYEGYEKLFF
-	TRBJ1-1	-	TRBV6-1	TGTGCCAGCAGTATTGGGGCAAGGGAGACTGATGCTTTCTTT	CASSIGARETDAFF
-	TRBJ2-1	many	TRBV7-9	TGTGCCAGCAGCTTAGCGGAATCAAGGGGCGCGAAAAATGAGCAGTTCTTC	CASSLAESRGAKNEQFF
TRBD1	TRBJ2-1	few	TRBV7-6	TGTGCCAGCAGCTTAAGCCTACCGGACAGGGTCTACAATGAGCAGTTCTTC	CASSLSLPDRVYNEQFF
-	TRBJ2-2	-	TRBV28	TGTGCCAGCAGACCTCGGCAGTCCACCGGGGAGCTGTTTTTT	CASRPRQSTGELFF
TRBD1	TRBJ2-5	-	TRBV7-9	TGTGCCAGCAGCCGCGGGGACAGGCAAGAGACCCAGTACTTC	CASSRGDRQETQYF
-	TRBJ2-3	-	TRBV10-3	TGTGCCATCAGTGAGGTTGGGCGAAGCACAGATACGCAGTATTTT	CAISEVGRSTDTQYF
-	TRBJ1-6	few	TRBV11-1	TGTGCCAGCAGCAAAAGGGGGAATGAATCACCCCTCCACTTT	CASSKRGNESPLHF
-	TRBJ1-1	-	TRBV15	TGTGCCACCAGAGGATCGATGTTTGAAGCTTTCTTT	CATRGSMFEAFF
TRBD2	TRBJ2-1	-	TRBV7-4	TGTGCCAGCAGCTTATACGGGGGGGCAGTGGATGAGCAGTTCTTC	CASSLYGGAVDEQFF
-	TRBJ1-2	many	TRBV7-2	TGTGCCAGCAGCTTGTATCCAAATGGACAGATCTATGGCTACACCTTC	CASSLYPNGQIYGYTF
-	TRBJ2-1	many	TRBV6-1	TGTGCCAGCAGTGAAAGACCTTACAATGAGCAGTTCTTC	CASSERPYNEQFF
-	TRBJ2-1	-	TRBV2	TGTGCCAGCATCCCGGGGGCGGAGAGCTCCTACAATGAGCAGTTCTTC	CASIPGAESSYNEQFF
-	TRBJ1-3	-	TRBV7-8	TGTGCCAGCAGCTTATTCGTAAGCTCTGGAAACACCATATATTTT	CASSLFVSSGNTIYF
TRBD2	TRBJ2-1	-	TRBV27	TGTGCCAGCAGTTTATATGGCGGGGGGTCCCACAATGAGCAGTTCTTC	CASSLYGGGSHNEQFF
-	TRBJ1-6	-	TRBV7-9	TGTGCCAGCAGCCCGACAGAACTCAATTCACCCCTCCACTTT	CASSPTELNSPLHF
TRBD2	TRBJ2-1	-	TRBV7-6	TGTGTCAGCAGCCTTAGCGGGGGCCTATACAATGAGCAGTTCTTC	CVSSLSGGLYNEQFF
-	TRBJ2-3	few	TRBV4-1	TGCGCCAGCAGCTTTCGGGTGGGAACCGATACGCAGTATTTT	CASSFRVGTDTQYF
-	TRBJ1-1	-	TRBV6-2/TRBV6-3	TGTGCCAGCAGTTACTCATGGGGTAATAGAATGAACACTGAAGCTTTCTTT	CASSYSWGNRMNTEAFF
TRBD1	TRBJ2-1	-	TRBV27	TGTGCCAGCAGTTCCCTCAGGGGGCGGCGAAATGAGCAGTTCTTC	CASSSLRGRRNEQFF
TRBD1	TRBJ1-2	few	TRBV10-3	TGTGCCATCAGTGAGTTTTATGTTGACAGGGGGACCTATGGCTACACCTTC	CAISEFYVDRGTYGYTF
-	TRBJ1-2	-	TRBV15	TGTGCCACCAGCAAATCCGATAACGGCTACACCTTC	CATSKSDNGYTF
TRBD2	TRBJ2-1	-	TRBV27	TGTGCCACCAGGAAGAGCGGGGGGTTTCTCCATGAGCAGTTCTTC	CATRKSGGFLHEQFF
-	TRBJ1-2	few	TRBV7-8	TGTGCCAGCAGCTTAGAATCGGGTTGGGGCGGCTACACCTTC	CASSLESGWGGYTF
-	TRBJ1-6	-	TRBV28	TGTGCCAGCAGTTTATATCAGCCTATAGATAATTCACCCCTCCACTTT	CASSLYQPIDNSPLHF
TRBD2	TRBJ2-2	-	TRBV27	TGTGCCAGCAGTTCCCAACCGTCGAGGGGACTAGTGGGGGCAAAGCTGTTTTTT	CASSSQPSRGLVGAKLFF
-	TRBJ1-2	-	TRBV20-1	TGCAGTGCTAGAGGGGAAGGTGCGAACTATGGCTACACCTTC	CSARGEGANYGYTF